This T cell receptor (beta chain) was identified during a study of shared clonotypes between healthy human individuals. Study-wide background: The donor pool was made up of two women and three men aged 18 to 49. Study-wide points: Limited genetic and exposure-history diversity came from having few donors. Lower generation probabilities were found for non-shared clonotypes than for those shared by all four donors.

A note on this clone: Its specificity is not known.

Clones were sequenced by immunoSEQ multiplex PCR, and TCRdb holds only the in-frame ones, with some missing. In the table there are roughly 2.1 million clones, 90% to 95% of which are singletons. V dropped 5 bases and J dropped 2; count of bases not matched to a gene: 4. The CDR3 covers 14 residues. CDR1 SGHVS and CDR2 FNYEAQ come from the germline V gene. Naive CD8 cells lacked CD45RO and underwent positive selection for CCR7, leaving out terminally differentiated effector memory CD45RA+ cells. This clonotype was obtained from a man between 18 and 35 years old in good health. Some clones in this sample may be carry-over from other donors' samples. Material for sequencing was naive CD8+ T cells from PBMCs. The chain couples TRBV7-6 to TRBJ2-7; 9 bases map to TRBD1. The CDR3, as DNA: TGTGCCAGCAGCCGTGGGACAGGGCCCTACGAGCAGTACTTC. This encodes CASSRGTGPYEQYF.